One sample yielded the 11 T cell receptor beta chains listed below, sequenced in a study of T cell changes during pregnancy in multiple sclerosis. The table came from immunoSEQ multiplex PCR; TCRdb's copy has only in-frame clones and leaves some out. This repertoire shows about 62,000 clones, roughly nine tenths found once; its top ten account for 2% to 3%. This specimen consisted of peripheral blood, obtained in the first trimester of pregnancy. These receptors were collected from a female donor with multiple sclerosis, enrolled in a pregnancy study.

The J gene is TRBJ1-2, the V gene TRBV7-2; 11 bases match TRBD1. The CDR3 extends over 14 amino acids. The germline CDR1 and CDR2 sequences are SGHTA and FQGNSA. V was pared by 5 bases and J by 7 bases, with 6 bases of the junction left unmatched. The DNA for the CDR3 is TGTGCCAGCAGCACGGACAGGGGGCATTTTGGCTACACCTTC. This translates into CASSTDRGHFGYTF.

V usage is TRBV29-1 and J usage is TRBJ2-1, with 8 bases aligning to TRBD2. Germline CDR1 SQVTM, CDR2 ANQGSEA. Trimming cost V 2 bases and J 6 bases; bases outside gene matches: 15. The CDR3 runs to 17 residues. The DNA of the CDR3 is TGCAGCGTTGAACCCTACCCAAGGGCTAGCGGGCCCAATGAGCAGTTCTTC. Amino acid sequence: CSVEPYPRASGPNEQFF.

V gene TRBV7-2 combines with J gene TRBJ2-1, with a possible D match to TRBD2 (5 bases). Looked up from germline, CDR1 is SGHTA and CDR2 is FQGNSA. CDR3 length: 18 amino acids. V was trimmed by 2 bases and J by 0 bases, leaving 17 bases between them. The CDR3 loop is CASSLKPRAASSYNEQFF. The DNA for the CDR3 is TGTGCCAGCAGCTTAAAGCCGAGGGCGGCTTCCTCCTACAATGAGCAGTTCTTC.

The chain carries TRBV18 and TRBJ2-6, with TRBD1 identical over 8 bases. With V trimmed by 3 bases and J by 0 bases, 13 bases remained unmatched. This CDR3 region has 20 residues. Germline CDR1 is KGHSH and CDR2 is LQKENI. CDR3 residues: CASSPRAGGGVSSGANVLTF. CDR3 nucleotides: TGTGCCAGCTCACCCCGAGCAGGGGGCGGCGTAAGCTCTGGGGCCAACGTCCTGACTTTC.

The chain links TRBV5-4 to TRBJ2-1; TRBD2 matches 7 bases. CDR1 and CDR2 from the germline V gene are SGHNT and YYREEE (reference sequence). Trimming at V came to 10 bases and at J to 1 base, leaving 11 bases not matched to a gene. CDR3 length: 15 residues. The CDR3: CAGRSGVTSYNEQFF. In nucleotides, the CDR3 is TGTGCCGGAAGGAGCGGGGTAACTTCCTACAATGAGCAGTTCTTC. The full variable domain, completed using reference TRBV5-4 and TRBJ2-1, is ETGVTQSPTHLIKTRGQQVTLRCSSQSGHNTVSWYQQALGQGPQFIFQYYREEENGRGNFPPRFSGLQFPNYSSELNVNALELDDSALYLCAGRSGVTSYNEQFFGPGTRLTVL.

The chain employs TRBV5-1 and TRBJ2-7; D unclear. Trimming took off 3 bases at V and 3 bases at J, with 13 bases between the two ends. This CDR3 has 14 amino acids. Germline V gene lookup returns CDR1 SGHRS and CDR2 YFSETQ. The CDR3 loop reads CASSSDGAYYEQYF. As DNA, the CDR3 is TGCGCCAGCAGCTCCGACGGAGCGTACTACGAGCAGTACTTC.

This clone was recorded only once. The junction departs from the called germline gene at one end, perhaps through a read error. This CDR3 reads CASSEGTFGEQYF. CDR3 in DNA: TGTGCCAGCAGCGAAGGGACTTTCGGCGAGCAGTACTTC. This sequence joins TRBV2 and TRBJ2-7; TRBD2 might be the D (6 bases). The length of the CDR3 is 13 residues. In germline, CDR1 is SNHLY, CDR2 FYNNEI.

The J gene is TRBJ2-7, the V gene TRBV30, with 11 bases aligning to TRBD1. The CDR3 is made up of 13 amino acids. Germline V gene data show CDR1 as GTSNPN and CDR2 as SVGIG (reference sequence). Trimming took 6 bases from V and 2 from J; bases not matched to a gene: 3. The CDR3, as DNA: TGTGCCTGTGGGACAGGGGGTCCCTACGAGCAGTACTTC. Translation: CACGTGGPYEQYF. Based on the CDR3 plus reference TRBV30 and TRBJ2-7, the full variable domain is SQTIHQWPATLVQPVGSPLSLECTVEGTSNPNLYWYRQAAGRGLQLLFYSVGIGQISSEVPQNLSASRPQDRQFILSSKKLLLSDSGFYLCACGTGGPYEQYFGPGTRLTVT.

This chain links TRBV11-3 with TRBJ2-2; D perhaps matches TRBD1 (5 bases). Per germline, CDR1 SGHNT and CDR2 YENEEA. The ends were cut back, 3 bases at V and 3 bases at J, with 8 bases in the middle. The CDR3 is made up of 14 amino acids. The CDR3 nucleotides read TGTGCCAGCAGCTTCGAACAGGACACCGGGGAGCTGTTTTTT. Amino acids: CASSFEQDTGELFF.

V and J are TRBV27 and TRBJ2-7; 9 bases agree with TRBD1. The junction had 6 bases not matched to a gene; V was cut back by 4 bases and J by 5 bases. The CDR3 contains 14 residues. Germline V lookup: CDR1 MNHEY, CDR2 SMNVEV (reference sequence). The CDR3 spells CASSYYDRGDEQYF. Written as DNA, the CDR3 is TGTGCCAGCAGTTACTACGACAGGGGGGACGAGCAGTACTTC.

V and J are TRBV11-2 and TRBJ2-7; tentative D call: TRBD2 (7 bases). Trimming removed 5 bases at V and 1 base at J, with 15 bases between. The CDR3 sequence is 15 residues long. Germline CDR1 and CDR2: SGHAT and FQNNGV. CDR3 coding DNA: TGTGCCAGCAGCCTCCAAGGGGGGGCTTCCTACGAGCAGTACTTC. Amino acids: CASSLQGGASYEQYF.